This T cell receptor (beta chain) was recorded in a study of blood T cell repertoires in COVID-19. This clone has just one count. CDR3 length: 16 amino acids. Germline CDR1 reads SNHLY; CDR2 reads FYNNEI. V dropped 4 bases and J dropped 4; count of bases not matched to a gene: 9. As handled by the study authors: Reference gene primers were amplified, and this amplification served to estimate nucleated cell counts. TCRdb's copy holds only in-frame clones and misses some; the assay was immunoSEQ multiplex PCR. That table supplies the V and J calls and clone size; D and trimming were determined from the DNA. Of about 140,000 clones listed, roughly three quarters are singletons.

V gene TRBV2 combines with J gene TRBJ2-1; 8 positions agree with TRBD2. This TCR was sampled from an older woman with acute or convalescent COVID-19. Sequencing input: peripheral blood. CDR3 in DNA: TGTGCCAGCAGTGGGGGCGGGAGGACCAATTACAATGAGCAGTTCTTC. Protein: CASSGGGRTNYNEQFF.